Sequencing of this T cell receptor beta chain was carried out in a study of identical twins. Study observations and caveats: Out-of-frame alpha sequences common to twins were enriched for low generation probability. For zero-insertion analyses, partial confounding could come from invariant MAIT and iNKT cells.

This CDR3 has 13 amino acids. The ends lost 5 bases at V and 3 bases at J; junction bases unmatched: 1. A single record per CDR3 protein comes from TCRdb applying MiXCR to the 5' RACE reads. Of approximately 890,000 distinct CDR3 sequences in the sample, 12% were seen once. This clonotype was recorded at least ten times. Its antigen is still unknown. This sample was also put to use in a study of yellow fever vaccine responses in identical twins.

Sequencing used PBMCs. This chain links TRBV12-3 or TRBV12-4 with TRBJ2-3; TRBD1 matches at 8 bases. The TCR was taken from a woman aged 18-29 years in good health. The CDR3 loop is CASSDRGTDTQYF. As DNA, the CDR3 is TGTGCCAGCAGTGACAGGGGTACAGATACGCAGTATTTT.